The clone carrying this TCR beta chain was observed at least ten times. What it recognizes is unknown. This CDR3 contains 16 residues. Germline lookup yields CDR1 SGHVS and CDR2 FQNEAQ. The V end lost 6 bases, the J end lost 0 bases, and 16 bases lay between the germline ends. The data were obtained in a study of early T cells in non-severe SARS-CoV-2 infection. For the study at large: Sequenced bulk RNA came from whole blood that was unsorted, and chains were unpaired.

Overall study results and limits: Using VDJdb, the matching emphasized anti-spike CD8 responses while missing private and CD4 specificities.

Unique molecular identifier tags were affixed to discrete cDNA molecules. TCRdb reprocessed the 5' RACE reads via MiXCR and lists one record per CDR3 protein. The sample gives 110,000 or so distinct CDR3 sequences, 9.5% to 13% of which show up once; around 3% is in the top ten. The specimen was whole blood. This clonotype originated in an adult who was a healthcare worker with PCR-confirmed SARS-CoV-2 infection or an uninfected control (not recorded which). The chain joins TRBV7-8 to TRBJ2-3; D is perhaps TRBD2 (6 bases). The chain's CDR3 is CASSLRDSASTDTQYF. In DNA form, the CDR3 reads TGTGCCAGCAGTCTACGGGACTCGGCTAGCACAGATACGCAGTATTTT. Together with reference TRBV7-8 and TRBJ2-3, the CDR3 gives the full variable domain: GAGVSQSPRYKVAKRGQDVALRCDPISGHVSLFWYQQALGQGPEFLTYFQNEAQLDKSGLPSDRFFAERPEGSVSTLKIQRTQQEDSAVYLCASSLRDSASTDTQYFGPGTRLTVL.